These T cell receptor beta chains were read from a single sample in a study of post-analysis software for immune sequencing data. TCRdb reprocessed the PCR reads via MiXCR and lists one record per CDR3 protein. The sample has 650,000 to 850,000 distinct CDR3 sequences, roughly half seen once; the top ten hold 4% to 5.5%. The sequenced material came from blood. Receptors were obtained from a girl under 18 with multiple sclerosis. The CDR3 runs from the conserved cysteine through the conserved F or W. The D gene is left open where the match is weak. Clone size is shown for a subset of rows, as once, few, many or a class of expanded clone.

CDR3nt: TGCAGCGTCCATGGGGCAGAATCAACCTACGAGCAGTACTTC
CDR3aa: CSVHGAESTYEQYF
d_gene: -
abundance: -
v_gene: TRBV29-1
j_gene: TRBJ2-7

CDR3nt: TGCAGTGCTAGGCCCCGGGTCCTCACCTACGAGCAGTACTTC
CDR3aa: CSARPRVLTYEQYF
d_gene: -
abundance: -
v_gene: TRBV20-1
j_gene: TRBJ2-7

CDR3nt: TGCAGTGCTAGTTTGGCGGGAGTCCAAGAGACCCAGTACTTC
CDR3aa: CSASLAGVQETQYF
d_gene: TRBD2
abundance: many
v_gene: TRBV20-1
j_gene: TRBJ2-5

CDR3nt: TGTGCCAGCAGTTACTCCTCCACCCGGGACAGGGGAGGTGGCTACACCTTC
CDR3aa: CASSYSSTRDRGGGYTF
d_gene: TRBD1
abundance: few
v_gene: TRBV6-5
j_gene: TRBJ1-2

CDR3nt: TGTGCCAGCAGCCGCGACCATTCGGGACTAGCGGGGGGCCAAGAGACCCAGTACTTC
CDR3aa: CASSRDHSGLAGGQETQYF
d_gene: TRBD2
abundance: -
v_gene: TRBV9
j_gene: TRBJ2-5

CDR3nt: TGTGCCACCAGCAGAGATCCGAGCGGGAGCTTTGCTGAGCAGTACTTC
CDR3aa: CATSRDPSGSFAEQYF
d_gene: TRBD2
abundance: -
v_gene: TRBV15
j_gene: TRBJ2-7

CDR3nt: TGCAGTGCTGAAGCCAGTGCAAACTATGGCTACACCTTC
CDR3aa: CSAEASANYGYTF
d_gene: -
abundance: few
v_gene: TRBV20-1
j_gene: TRBJ1-2

CDR3nt: TGTGCCAGCAGTTCACTCCGAGACTCACGGGGAGTATTCTACAATGAGCAGTTCTTC
CDR3aa: CASSSLRDSRGVFYNEQFF
d_gene: -
abundance: -
v_gene: TRBV12-3/TRBV12-4
j_gene: TRBJ2-1

CDR3nt: TGTGCCAGCAGCTTCGAACTAGCGGCCTTAGACAATGAGCAGTTCTTC
CDR3aa: CASSFELAALDNEQFF
d_gene: TRBD2
abundance: -
v_gene: TRBV7-9
j_gene: TRBJ2-1

CDR3nt: TGTGCCAGTCAAGCGGGAGGTCCTTACAATGAGCAGTTCTTC
CDR3aa: CASQAGGPYNEQFF
d_gene: TRBD2
abundance: -
v_gene: TRBV19
j_gene: TRBJ2-1

CDR3nt: TGCGCCAGCGGACTAGCGGGGCTTAAATTAGAGACCCAGTACTTC
CDR3aa: CASGLAGLKLETQYF
d_gene: TRBD2
abundance: -
v_gene: TRBV5-1
j_gene: TRBJ2-5

CDR3nt: TGTGCCAGCAAACCCCAAACAGGGGTGAGCACTGAAGCTTTCTTT
CDR3aa: CASKPQTGVSTEAFF
d_gene: TRBD1
abundance: once
v_gene: TRBV6-5
j_gene: TRBJ1-1

CDR3nt: TGTGCCAGCAGCCCCGCTATGGGTCACCAAGAGACCCAGTACTTC
CDR3aa: CASSPAMGHQETQYF
d_gene: -
abundance: few
v_gene: TRBV7-9
j_gene: TRBJ2-5

CDR3nt: TGTGCCAGCCAGACAAGCAAACTAGCGGGACTCTACAATGAGCAGTTCTTC
CDR3aa: CASQTSKLAGLYNEQFF
d_gene: TRBD2
abundance: -
v_gene: TRBV2
j_gene: TRBJ2-1

CDR3nt: TGTGCCAGCAGTTTATTCACGGGAGCGGGAAATGAGCAGTTCTTC
CDR3aa: CASSLFTGAGNEQFF
d_gene: TRBD2
abundance: -
v_gene: TRBV12-3/TRBV12-4
j_gene: TRBJ2-1

CDR3nt: TGTGCCAGCAGTTTTGGACTAGCGGGAGGGCCTCGCAATGAGCAGTTCTTC
CDR3aa: CASSFGLAGGPRNEQFF
d_gene: TRBD2
abundance: -
v_gene: TRBV28
j_gene: TRBJ2-1

CDR3nt: TGTGCCAGCAGCGGGGACTACCCACGGCAAGAGACCCAGTACTTC
CDR3aa: CASSGDYPRQETQYF
d_gene: TRBD2
abundance: -
v_gene: TRBV5-5
j_gene: TRBJ2-5

CDR3nt: TGTGCCAGCAGCGGCGGTCGTAGAGGGAGCTCCTATAATTCACCCCTCCACTTT
CDR3aa: CASSGGRRGSSYNSPLHF
d_gene: -
abundance: -
v_gene: TRBV5-5
j_gene: TRBJ1-6

CDR3nt: TGCAGCGGGTCACAGCGGGGGGTACATGAGCAGTTCTTC
CDR3aa: CSGSQRGVHEQFF
d_gene: TRBD2
abundance: -
v_gene: TRBV29-1
j_gene: TRBJ2-1

CDR3nt: TGCGCCAGCAGCCAGGGACTAGCGGGAGGGTCCTACAATGAGCAGTTCTTC
CDR3aa: CASSQGLAGGSYNEQFF
d_gene: TRBD2
abundance: once
v_gene: TRBV5-1
j_gene: TRBJ2-1

CDR3nt: TGTGCCAGCAGCTTGGGGCCGGGACAGGGGGAAGTGCAGTACTTC
CDR3aa: CASSLGPGQGEVQYF
d_gene: TRBD1
abundance: -
v_gene: TRBV7-3
j_gene: TRBJ2-7

CDR3nt: TGCAGCGTTGGATATGCCATCACCTACAATGAGCAGTTCTTC
CDR3aa: CSVGYAITYNEQFF
d_gene: -
abundance: -
v_gene: TRBV29-1
j_gene: TRBJ2-1

CDR3nt: TGTGCCAGCAGTTTAAGGGGGGTCGGGCGCGGTGAGCAGTTCTTC
CDR3aa: CASSLRGVGRGEQFF
d_gene: -
abundance: -
v_gene: TRBV28
j_gene: TRBJ2-1

CDR3nt: TGTGCCAGCAGCCAGGGTGAGAACATTCAGTACTTC
CDR3aa: CASSQGENIQYF
d_gene: -
abundance: -
v_gene: TRBV6-2/TRBV6-3
j_gene: TRBJ2-4

CDR3nt: TGTGCCAGCAGTACTACAACAACCTATGGCTACACCTTC
CDR3aa: CASSTTTTYGYTF
d_gene: -
abundance: -
v_gene: TRBV12-3/TRBV12-4
j_gene: TRBJ1-2

CDR3nt: TGTGCCAGCAGTTTACCAGGGTTGGGAGAGACCCAGTACTTC
CDR3aa: CASSLPGLGETQYF
d_gene: -
abundance: -
v_gene: TRBV27
j_gene: TRBJ2-5

CDR3nt: TGCAGCCTCAACCAGGGGAACACTGAAGCTTTCTTT
CDR3aa: CSLNQGNTEAFF
d_gene: -
abundance: -
v_gene: TRBV29-1
j_gene: TRBJ1-1

CDR3nt: TGTGCCATCAGCCCCTCGACAGGGGGTAAAGAGACCCAGTACTTC
CDR3aa: CAISPSTGGKETQYF
d_gene: TRBD1
abundance: -
v_gene: TRBV10-3
j_gene: TRBJ2-5

CDR3nt: TGCGCCAGCAGCTCGGCAATTAGTCTAGCGGACACCACTTACGAGCAGTACTTC
CDR3aa: CASSSAISLADTTYEQYF
d_gene: TRBD2
abundance: -
v_gene: TRBV5-1
j_gene: TRBJ2-7

CDR3nt: TGTGCCAGCACCTACTCCGGGCCAGGGGGCCACTATGGCTACACCTTC
CDR3aa: CASTYSGPGGHYGYTF
d_gene: TRBD1
abundance: -
v_gene: TRBV12-3/TRBV12-4
j_gene: TRBJ1-2

CDR3nt: TGCGCCAGCAGCTTTGGACAGGGGGTACACAATGAGCAGTTCTTC
CDR3aa: CASSFGQGVHNEQFF
d_gene: TRBD1
abundance: -
v_gene: TRBV5-1
j_gene: TRBJ2-1

CDR3nt: TGTGCCAGCAGCTCCGAAACAGGGGCCAACTATGGCTACACCTTC
CDR3aa: CASSSETGANYGYTF
d_gene: TRBD1
abundance: -
v_gene: TRBV7-9
j_gene: TRBJ1-2

CDR3nt: TGCAGCGTTGAGGAGGGGGGGCGGGAGCAGTACTTC
CDR3aa: CSVEEGGREQYF
d_gene: -
abundance: -
v_gene: TRBV29-1
j_gene: TRBJ2-4

CDR3nt: TGTGCCAGCAGCCAAACAGGGATAAACACCGGGGAGCTGTTTTTT
CDR3aa: CASSQTGINTGELFF
d_gene: -
abundance: -
v_gene: TRBV3-1
j_gene: TRBJ2-2

CDR3nt: TGTGCCAGCAGCTTGGAGCGGGATCGAGTCCAAGAGACCCAGTACTTC
CDR3aa: CASSLERDRVQETQYF
d_gene: TRBD2
abundance: -
v_gene: TRBV5-6
j_gene: TRBJ2-5

CDR3nt: TGCAGTGCTAGAGCACTAGCGGGAGTAGGACTCTACAATGAGCAGTTCTTC
CDR3aa: CSARALAGVGLYNEQFF
d_gene: TRBD2
abundance: -
v_gene: TRBV20-1
j_gene: TRBJ2-1

CDR3nt: TGTGCCAGCAGTTATTCCAGCCTGGGGGGGATTGGCAAAAACATTCAGTACTTC
CDR3aa: CASSYSSLGGIGKNIQYF
d_gene: TRBD2
abundance: few
v_gene: TRBV6-5
j_gene: TRBJ2-4

CDR3nt: TGCGCCAGCAGCCCTCGGGCGGGGGGTGATCAGCCCCAGCATTTT
CDR3aa: CASSPRAGGDQPQHF
d_gene: -
abundance: -
v_gene: TRBV5-1
j_gene: TRBJ1-5

CDR3nt: TGCGCCAGCAGCTTGGCAGCGGGAAACTCCTGCGAGCAGTACTTC
CDR3aa: CASSLAAGNSCEQYF
d_gene: TRBD2
abundance: -
v_gene: TRBV5-1
j_gene: TRBJ2-7

CDR3nt: TGCAGTGCTATCTCCCAGGGGGCAGACGGCTACACCTTC
CDR3aa: CSAISQGADGYTF
d_gene: TRBD1
abundance: -
v_gene: TRBV20-1
j_gene: TRBJ1-2

CDR3nt: TGCAGTGCTAGAGATCAAGGGGCCTCCTACGAGCAGTACTTC
CDR3aa: CSARDQGASYEQYF
d_gene: -
abundance: -
v_gene: TRBV20-1
j_gene: TRBJ2-7

CDR3nt: TGCAGTGCTAGAGATGCAGCGGGAGGGGGTAATGAGCAGTTCTTC
CDR3aa: CSARDAAGGGNEQFF
d_gene: TRBD2
abundance: -
v_gene: TRBV20-1
j_gene: TRBJ2-1

CDR3nt: TGCAGTGCTAGAAGCCTTAGTTCCCAGGCTCAGTACTTC
CDR3aa: CSARSLSSQAQYF
d_gene: -
abundance: few
v_gene: TRBV20-1
j_gene: TRBJ2-4

CDR3nt: TGTGCCAGCAGCTTAGAACTAGCGGGGGGCCGGGAGACCCAGTACTTC
CDR3aa: CASSLELAGGRETQYF
d_gene: TRBD2
abundance: -
v_gene: TRBV11-2
j_gene: TRBJ2-5

CDR3nt: TGCAGTGCCCGATACAGGGGGCAGGCAGATACGCAGTATTTT
CDR3aa: CSARYRGQADTQYF
d_gene: TRBD1
abundance: -
v_gene: TRBV20-1
j_gene: TRBJ2-3

CDR3nt: TGTGCCAGCAGCTTAGACTATAAAGAGACCCAGTACTTC
CDR3aa: CASSLDYKETQYF
d_gene: -
abundance: few
v_gene: TRBV7-2
j_gene: TRBJ2-5

CDR3nt: TGCAGTGCCCCAAGGACAGGGAACACCGATACGCAGTATTTT
CDR3aa: CSAPRTGNTDTQYF
d_gene: TRBD1
abundance: -
v_gene: TRBV20-1
j_gene: TRBJ2-3

CDR3nt: TGTGCCAGCTCACCGACAGAAGGCCATGAGCAGTTCTTC
CDR3aa: CASSPTEGHEQFF
d_gene: -
abundance: -
v_gene: TRBV18
j_gene: TRBJ2-1

CDR3nt: TGTGCCAGCAGCTTAGACGGAATAAGCACAGATACGCAGTATTTT
CDR3aa: CASSLDGISTDTQYF
d_gene: -
abundance: once
v_gene: TRBV11-2
j_gene: TRBJ2-3

CDR3nt: TGTGCCAGCAGCTTAGCGCGGGAGAAGGAGACCCAGTACTTC
CDR3aa: CASSLAREKETQYF
d_gene: TRBD2
abundance: -
v_gene: TRBV7-2
j_gene: TRBJ2-5